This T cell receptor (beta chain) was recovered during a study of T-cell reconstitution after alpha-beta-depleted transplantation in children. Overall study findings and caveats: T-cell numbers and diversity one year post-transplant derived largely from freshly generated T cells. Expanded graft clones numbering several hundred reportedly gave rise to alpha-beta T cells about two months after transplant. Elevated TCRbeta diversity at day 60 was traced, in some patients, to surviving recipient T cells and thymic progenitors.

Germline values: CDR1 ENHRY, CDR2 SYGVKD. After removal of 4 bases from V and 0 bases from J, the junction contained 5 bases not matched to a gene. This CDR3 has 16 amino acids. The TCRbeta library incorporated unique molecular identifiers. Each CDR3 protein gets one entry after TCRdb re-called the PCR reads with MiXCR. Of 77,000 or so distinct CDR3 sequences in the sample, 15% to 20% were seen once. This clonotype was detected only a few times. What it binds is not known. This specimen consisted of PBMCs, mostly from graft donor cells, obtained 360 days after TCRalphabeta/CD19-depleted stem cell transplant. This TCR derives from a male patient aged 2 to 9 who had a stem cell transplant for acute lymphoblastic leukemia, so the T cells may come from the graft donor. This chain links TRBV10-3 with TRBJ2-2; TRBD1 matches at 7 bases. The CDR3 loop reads CAISGTGTANTGELFF. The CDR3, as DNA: TGTGCCATCAGTGGAACAGGGACAGCGAACACCGGGGAGCTGTTTTTT.